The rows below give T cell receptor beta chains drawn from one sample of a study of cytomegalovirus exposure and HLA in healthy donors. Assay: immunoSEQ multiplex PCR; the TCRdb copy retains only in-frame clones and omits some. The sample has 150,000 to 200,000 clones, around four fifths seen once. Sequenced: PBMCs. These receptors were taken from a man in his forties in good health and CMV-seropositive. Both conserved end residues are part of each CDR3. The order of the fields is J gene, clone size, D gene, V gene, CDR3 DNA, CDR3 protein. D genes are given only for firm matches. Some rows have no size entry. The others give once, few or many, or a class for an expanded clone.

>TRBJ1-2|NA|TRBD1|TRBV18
TGTGCCAGCTCACCACTGTACGCTGGACAGGGGCTTGAGGGCTACACCTTC
CASSPLYAGQGLEGYTF
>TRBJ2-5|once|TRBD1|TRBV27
TGTGCCAGCAGCATGACAGGGTTTACGGAGACCCAGTACTTC
CASSMTGFTETQYF
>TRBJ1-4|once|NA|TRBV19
TGTGCCAGTAGCCAATTCGGGGATGAAAAACTGTTTTTT
CASSQFGDEKLFF
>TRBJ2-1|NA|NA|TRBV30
TGTGCCTGGAGTGTACAGACAAATGAGCAGTTCTTC
CAWSVQTNEQFF
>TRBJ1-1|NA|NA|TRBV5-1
TGCGCCAGCGGGGGGGAGGGCACTGAAGCTTTCTTT
CASGGEGTEAFF
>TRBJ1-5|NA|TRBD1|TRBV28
TGTGCCAGCAGTTTTGGGACAGGGGGCTACGTTAGCAATCAGCCCCAGCATTTT
CASSFGTGGYVSNQPQHF
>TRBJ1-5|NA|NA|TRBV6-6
TGTGCCAGCAGAAAAGGGACGGCGGGGGATCAGCCCCAGCATTTT
CASRKGTAGDQPQHF
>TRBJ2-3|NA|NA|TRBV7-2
TGTGCCAGCACCCGTCGGGCGGGGTTGGGCACAGATACGCAGTATTTT
CASTRRAGLGTDTQYF
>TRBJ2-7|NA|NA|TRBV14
TGTGCCAGCAGCCCCGGGGTGGGCGAGCAGTACTTC
CASSPGVGEQYF
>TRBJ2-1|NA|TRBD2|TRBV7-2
TGTGCCAGCAGCTTACCTATGACTAGCGGGAGAGGCAATGAGCAGTTCTTC
CASSLPMTSGRGNEQFF
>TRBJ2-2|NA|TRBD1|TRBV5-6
TGTGCCAGCAGCTTCCCCGGACAGGGGCGCACCGGGGAGCTGTTTTTT
CASSFPGQGRTGELFF
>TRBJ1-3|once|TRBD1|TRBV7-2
TGTGCCAGCAGCTTGTATCTACAGGGGAACACCATATATTTT
CASSLYLQGNTIYF
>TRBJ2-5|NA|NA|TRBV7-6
TGTGCCAGCAGCTATTCCGGGTCACAACAAGAGACCCAGTACTTC
CASSYSGSQQETQYF
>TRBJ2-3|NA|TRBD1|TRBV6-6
TGTGCCAGCAGACTCGGACAGGGCTCGACAGATACGCAGTATTTT
CASRLGQGSTDTQYF
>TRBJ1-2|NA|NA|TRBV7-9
TGTGCCAGCAGCTTAGCGATAGGAGGGATATATGGCTACACCTTC
CASSLAIGGIYGYTF
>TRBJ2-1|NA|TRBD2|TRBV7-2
TGTGCCAGCAGCTTAGCCCTAGCGGGCTACAATGAGCAGTTCTTC
CASSLALAGYNEQFF
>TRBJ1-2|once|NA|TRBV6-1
TGTGCCAGCAGAGCGCAGCGAGCCTATGGCTACACCTTC
CASRAQRAYGYTF
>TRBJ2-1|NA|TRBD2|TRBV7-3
TGTGCCAGCAGCCCGGGCGGGAGGGTCTACAATGAGCAGTTCTTC
CASSPGGRVYNEQFF
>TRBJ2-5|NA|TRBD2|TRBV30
TGTGCCTGGGCGGGGGAAGAGACCCAGTACTTC
CAWAGEETQYF
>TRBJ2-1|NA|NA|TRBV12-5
TGTGCTAGTGGTTTGGTAGCGGGCGACTCTTACAATGAGCAGTTCTTC
CASGLVAGDSYNEQFF
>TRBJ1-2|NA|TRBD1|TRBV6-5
TGTGCCAGCAGAGCAACAGGGGTGGACTATGGCTACACCTTC
CASRATGVDYGYTF
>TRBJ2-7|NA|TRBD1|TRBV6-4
TGTGCCAGCAGTGAGAGTGGGACAGGGGTTCACGAGCAGTACTTC
CASSESGTGVHEQYF
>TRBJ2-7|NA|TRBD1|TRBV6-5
TGTGCCAGCAGTTATCCCCCAGGGACAGCCTCCTACGAGCAGTACTTC
CASSYPPGTASYEQYF
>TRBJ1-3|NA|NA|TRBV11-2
TGTGCCAGCAGCTTCCAGTCTGGAAACACCATATATTTT
CASSFQSGNTIYF
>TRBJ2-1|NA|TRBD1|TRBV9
TGTGCCAGCAGCCCGCGTAGTAGAACCCAGGGGGCGCTTTCCAATGAGCAGTTCTTC
CASSPRSRTQGALSNEQFF
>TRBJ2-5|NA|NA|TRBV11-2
TGTGCCAGCAGCCCGATTGAGGAGACCCAGTACTTC
CASSPIEETQYF
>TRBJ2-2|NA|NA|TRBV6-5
TGTGCCAGCATCCCCGAGGGCCCCACCGGGGAGCTGTTTTTT
CASIPEGPTGELFF
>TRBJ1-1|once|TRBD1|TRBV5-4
TGTGCCAGCAGCTTGGCGCAGGGGGCATACACTGAAGCTTTCTTT
CASSLAQGAYTEAFF
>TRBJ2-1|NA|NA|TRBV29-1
TGCAGCGGGAGGGAGGGGGGGAATGAGCAGTTCTTC
CSGREGGNEQFF
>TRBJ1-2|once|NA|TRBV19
TGTGCCAGTAGTATGGGCGAGTCCTATGGCTACACCTTC
CASSMGESYGYTF
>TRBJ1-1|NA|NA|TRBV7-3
TGTGCCAGCAGCTTAACGGCCGACACTGAAGCTTTCTTT
CASSLTADTEAFF
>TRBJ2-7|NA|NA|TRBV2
TGTGCCAGCAGTGAAGCGCGGGGAAGCGAGCAGTACTTC
CASSEARGSEQYF
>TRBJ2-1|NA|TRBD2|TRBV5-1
TGCGCCAGCAGCTTGGTACTAGCGGGCTCCTACAATGAGCAGTTCTTC
CASSLVLAGSYNEQFF
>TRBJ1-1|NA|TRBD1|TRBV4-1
TGCGCCAGCAGCCAGCCACAGGGGTACACTGAAGCTTTCTTT
CASSQPQGYTEAFF
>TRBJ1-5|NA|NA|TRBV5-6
TGTGCCAGCAGCACCGGGAGAAATCAGCCCCAGCATTTT
CASSTGRNQPQHF
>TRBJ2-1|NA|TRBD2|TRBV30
TGTGCCTGGAGTCAGGGGCTAGCGGGAGTGGATGAGCAGTTCTTC
CAWSQGLAGVDEQFF
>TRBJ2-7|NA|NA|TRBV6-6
TGTGCCAGCAGTACGACGAGGTACGAGCAGTACTTC
CASSTTRYEQYF
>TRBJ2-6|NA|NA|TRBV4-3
TGCGCCAGCAGCCGAAGCGCAAATTACAGGGCCTCTGGGGCCAACGTCCTGACTTTC
CASSRSANYRASGANVLTF
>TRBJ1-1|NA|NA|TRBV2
TGTGCCAGCAGTGATAACTCCGGGGTGGGCCGGGCTTTCTTT
CASSDNSGVGRAFF
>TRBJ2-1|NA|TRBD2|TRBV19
TGTGCCAGTAGGGGGCTAGCGGGTTACAATGAGCAGTTCTTC
CASRGLAGYNEQFF